Listed below are T cell receptor beta chains from one sample, sequenced in a study of T-cell reconstitution after alpha-beta-depleted transplantation in children. TCRdb passed the PCR reads through MiXCR, listing each CDR3 protein once. The sample has about a million distinct CDR3 sequences, roughly 29% seen once. The material sequenced was PBMCs, mostly from graft donor cells, taken 360 days after TCRalphabeta/CD19-depleted stem cell transplant. The receptors stem from a boy under two years old who had a stem cell transplant for SCID, so the T cells may come from the graft donor. Both conserved end residues are part of each CDR3. Each record gives: J gene, V gene, clone size, D gene, CDR3 protein, CDR3 DNA. The D gene is left open where the match is weak. Part of the rows lack a size; the others show once, few, many or a class for expanded clones.

J gene: TRBJ2-7
V gene: TRBV18
clone size: .
D gene: .
CDR3 protein: CASSPLGGSSEQYF
CDR3 DNA: TGTGCCAGCTCACCACTTGGAGGATCCTCCGAGCAGTACTTC

J gene: TRBJ2-5
V gene: TRBV12-5
clone size: .
D gene: .
CDR3 protein: CASAAGAPRQETQYF
CDR3 DNA: TGTGCTAGTGCCGCGGGGGCCCCTCGCCAAGAGACCCAGTACTTC

J gene: TRBJ1-2
V gene: TRBV4-2
clone size: .
D gene: .
CDR3 protein: CASSPPDISSRNNYGYTF
CDR3 DNA: TGTGCCAGCAGCCCCCCGGACATCTCTTCAAGGAACAACTATGGCTACACCTTC

J gene: TRBJ2-1
V gene: TRBV4-1
clone size: .
D gene: .
CDR3 protein: CASSQDRVGVEFF
CDR3 DNA: TGCGCCAGCAGCCAAGATCGGGTGGGGGTGGAGTTCTTC

J gene: TRBJ1-5
V gene: TRBV10-3
clone size: few
D gene: .
CDR3 protein: CATRGGLQPQHF
CDR3 DNA: TGTGCCACCCGGGGAGGACTCCAGCCCCAGCATTTT

J gene: TRBJ2-3
V gene: TRBV10-3
clone size: .
D gene: .
CDR3 protein: CAISAGVGVGRTQYF
CDR3 DNA: TGTGCCATCAGTGCGGGGGTAGGGGTAGGGAGGACGCAGTATTTT

J gene: TRBJ2-3
V gene: TRBV20-1
clone size: few
D gene: .
CDR3 protein: CSAQTVTSTDTQYF
CDR3 DNA: TGCAGTGCCCAGACTGTTACTAGCACAGATACGCAGTATTTT

J gene: TRBJ2-7
V gene: TRBV10-3
clone size: few
D gene: .
CDR3 protein: CAIMAVQGPTYEQYF
CDR3 DNA: TGTGCCATCATGGCGGTTCAAGGTCCAACCTACGAGCAGTACTTC

J gene: TRBJ1-1
V gene: TRBV12-3/TRBV12-4
clone size: .
D gene: .
CDR3 protein: CASSFGGPPITEAFF
CDR3 DNA: TGTGCCAGCAGTTTCGGGGGGCCTCCGATCACTGAAGCCTTCTTT

J gene: TRBJ1-5
V gene: TRBV29-1
clone size: .
D gene: TRBD1
CDR3 protein: CSARRDSGSPQHF
CDR3 DNA: TGCAGCGCCAGAAGGGACAGTGGATCTCCCCAGCATTTT

J gene: TRBJ2-7
V gene: TRBV7-9
clone size: .
D gene: TRBD1
CDR3 protein: CASSLALWTGEGEQYF
CDR3 DNA: TGTGCCAGCAGCTTAGCCCTTTGGACAGGGGAGGGCGAGCAGTACTTC

J gene: TRBJ2-1
V gene: TRBV12-3/TRBV12-4
clone size: .
D gene: .
CDR3 protein: CASTPKWSGSGEQFF
CDR3 DNA: TGTGCCAGCACCCCAAAATGGTCAGGGTCGGGTGAGCAGTTCTTC

J gene: TRBJ1-5
V gene: TRBV5-1
clone size: .
D gene: .
CDR3 protein: CASRAEINQPQHF
CDR3 DNA: TGCGCCAGCAGGGCGGAGATCAATCAGCCCCAGCATTTT

J gene: TRBJ1-2
V gene: TRBV7-2
clone size: .
D gene: TRBD1
CDR3 protein: CASSLAGQGYGYTF
CDR3 DNA: TGTGCCAGCAGCTTAGCCGGACAGGGATATGGCTACACCTTC

J gene: TRBJ2-7
V gene: TRBV28
clone size: .
D gene: .
CDR3 protein: CASTARVAEQYF
CDR3 DNA: TGTGCCAGCACCGCGCGGGTGGCCGAGCAGTACTTC

J gene: TRBJ2-1
V gene: TRBV18
clone size: .
D gene: .
CDR3 protein: CASSPDSRTNEQFF
CDR3 DNA: TGTGCCAGCTCACCAGACAGCCGGACGAATGAGCAGTTCTTC

J gene: TRBJ2-1
V gene: TRBV29-1
clone size: .
D gene: .
CDR3 protein: CSVVRGGGGLSYNEQFF
CDR3 DNA: TGCAGCGTTGTCCGTGGGGGCGGGGGCCTCTCCTACAATGAGCAGTTCTTC

J gene: TRBJ2-7
V gene: TRBV2
clone size: .
D gene: .
CDR3 protein: CASTSSGGGPQARQYF
CDR3 DNA: TGTGCCAGCACCTCCTCCGGGGGAGGCCCGCAAGCTAGGCAGTACTTC

J gene: TRBJ1-3
V gene: TRBV20-1
clone size: .
D gene: .
CDR3 protein: CSAHLAGDTIYF
CDR3 DNA: TGCAGTGCTCACCTCGCTGGGGACACCATATATTTT

J gene: TRBJ2-7
V gene: TRBV2
clone size: .
D gene: .
CDR3 protein: CASSGHSRGSYEQYF
CDR3 DNA: TGTGCCAGCAGTGGCCACTCCAGGGGATCCTACGAGCAGTACTTC

J gene: TRBJ2-3
V gene: TRBV5-1
clone size: .
D gene: .
CDR3 protein: CASSLAKAESQYF
CDR3 DNA: TGCGCCAGCAGCTTGGCCAAGGCAGAATCTCAGTATTTT

J gene: TRBJ2-5
V gene: TRBV5-1
clone size: .
D gene: TRBD1
CDR3 protein: CASSRQTGLNGTQYF
CDR3 DNA: TGCGCCAGCAGCCGTCAGACAGGGCTTAACGGGACCCAGTACTTC

J gene: TRBJ2-5
V gene: TRBV20-1
clone size: .
D gene: TRBD2
CDR3 protein: CSARPGLAFRETQYF
CDR3 DNA: TGCAGTGCTAGACCGGGACTAGCCTTTCGAGAGACCCAGTACTTC

J gene: TRBJ2-4
V gene: TRBV18
clone size: few
D gene: .
CDR3 protein: CASSPLRLEKNIQYF
CDR3 DNA: TGTGCCAGCTCACCTCTCCGACTCGAAAAAAACATTCAGTACTTC

J gene: TRBJ1-1
V gene: TRBV12-3/TRBV12-4
clone size: many
D gene: TRBD1
CDR3 protein: CASSTGGTEAFF
CDR3 DNA: TGTGCCAGCAGTACAGGGGGCACTGAAGCTTTCTTT

J gene: TRBJ2-3
V gene: TRBV28
clone size: few
D gene: .
CDR3 protein: CASKEQVTDTQYF
CDR3 DNA: TGTGCCAGCAAAGAGCAAGTCACAGATACGCAGTATTTT

J gene: TRBJ2-5
V gene: TRBV29-1
clone size: few
D gene: TRBD1
CDR3 protein: CSAGGQGRETQYF
CDR3 DNA: TGCAGCGCCGGGGGACAGGGGCGCGAGACCCAGTACTTC

J gene: TRBJ1-5
V gene: TRBV12-3/TRBV12-4
clone size: once
D gene: .
CDR3 protein: CASSGVRVYSNQPQHF
CDR3 DNA: TGTGCCAGCAGTGGAGTCAGGGTTTATAGCAATCAGCCCCAGCATTTT

J gene: TRBJ1-1
V gene: TRBV13
clone size: .
D gene: .
CDR3 protein: CASSSRGKRTNTEAFF
CDR3 DNA: TGTGCCAGCAGTTCCAGAGGAAAACGCACGAACACTGAAGCTTTCTTT

J gene: TRBJ1-5
V gene: TRBV20-1
clone size: .
D gene: .
CDR3 protein: CSAQGRHNQPQHF
CDR3 DNA: TGCAGTGCTCAGGGGCGCCACAATCAGCCCCAGCATTTT

J gene: TRBJ2-2
V gene: TRBV7-9
clone size: .
D gene: .
CDR3 protein: CASSPYMNTGELFF
CDR3 DNA: TGTGCCAGCAGCCCTTACATGAACACCGGGGAGCTGTTTTTT

J gene: TRBJ2-2
V gene: TRBV20-1
clone size: few
D gene: .
CDR3 protein: CSARGVGQKLPEAGELFF
CDR3 DNA: TGCAGTGCTAGAGGGGTCGGACAGAAGTTGCCCGAGGCCGGGGAGCTGTTTTTT

J gene: TRBJ1-5
V gene: TRBV6-2/TRBV6-3
clone size: few
D gene: .
CDR3 protein: CASSYSVPKGNQPQHF
CDR3 DNA: TGTGCCAGCAGTTACTCAGTCCCAAAGGGCAATCAGCCCCAGCATTTT

J gene: TRBJ2-3
V gene: TRBV25-1
clone size: few
D gene: TRBD2
CDR3 protein: CASSDPGLALGDTQYF
CDR3 DNA: TGTGCCAGCAGTGATCCGGGACTAGCCCTTGGAGATACGCAGTATTTT

J gene: TRBJ2-3
V gene: TRBV20-1
clone size: few
D gene: TRBD2
CDR3 protein: CSAAGRATDTQYF
CDR3 DNA: TGCAGTGCTGCCGGGAGGGCCACAGATACGCAGTATTTT